This TCR beta chain was sequenced in a study of cytotoxic CD8 clonotypes in ibrutinib-treated CLL (dated by TCRdb to about 2021). About the investigation overall: In this cohort, approximately 15 patients were treatment-naive and roughly 10 were relapsed/refractory, while some 18 had unmutated IGHV. Samples at response were collected after a median of 12 months of treatment, with a range of about 6 to 36 months. Partial responses were observed in about 25 patients and complete responses in 2; after a median follow-up of 68 months, remission was maintained in around 14 patients and progression was observed in approximately twelve. Cryopreserved peripheral blood mononuclear cells were collected before treatment, at response, and at either disease progression or sustained remission. On average, each sample yielded 255,043 productive templates and about 94,000 productive rearrangements. Every remission and progressive disease sample was obtained while ibrutinib was still being received by the patients. Longitudinal samples were available for about 30% of the roughly 86 trial participants.

Beyond this particular receptor, the publication reports: Public clonotypes were rare and either shrank or stayed stable during treatment, and the rise in clonality at ibrutinib response reflected expansion of private clonotypes. Sampling times were not matched between patients in sustained remission and patients whose disease was progressing, and lymph node repertoires were not examined. At baseline, clonality was higher than in age-matched healthy donors and showed a strong correlation with circulating CD8+ T-cell counts. Clonality rose at ibrutinib response, remained stable during sustained remission, and dropped back toward baseline at progression.

The sample holds a few counts of this clone. Its recognized antigen is unknown. Base quality data are lacking; no much larger clone is found one base away. Explained via the paper, the time point label denotes: approximately 25 months on ibrutinib. For TCR beta library preparation, around 1.9 micrograms of genomic DNA were extracted from the cryopreserved PBMCs. Longitudinal blood samples from CLL patients on ibrutinib monotherapy underwent high-throughput TCR beta sequencing. Patients were enrolled in a phase 2 open-label single-center ibrutinib monotherapy trial. Spanning cysteine to phenylalanine, the CDR3 consists of 14 amino acids. CDR3 DNA only is kept here, 42 bases in frame from base 1. The germline V gene supplies CDR1 SNHLY and CDR2 FYNNEI. V ends up 6 bases short and J 7 bases short, with an unmatched junction base count of 9. On a MiSeq, deep resolution sequencing aimed for a depth between 1 in 1 million and 1 in 200,000 T cells, with each clonotype covered around 9.2x on average. The immunoSEQ hsTCRB Kit was used to generate the TCR beta libraries. The paper's processing steps were these. The data were analyzed with ImmunoSEQ Analyzer and ImmunoSEQ Data Assistant, and V, D and J gene assignments followed IMGT definitions. Clonality was computed as one minus normalized Shannon entropy of productive rearrangement frequencies, ranging from 0 to 1. Only overrepresented clonotypes making up at least 0.05% of each patient's repertoire were included in the public clonotype analysis. Repertoires from 10 to 15 age-matched healthy donors in immuneACCESS were used as clonality controls. TCRdb carries this immuneACCESS record with in-frame sequences only. Its versions omit some clonotypes, under half of them owing to an unresolved V gene in the studies checked, with the rest unexplained. For V, J and clone size, that table is used; D and trimming come from the DNA. Recorded for this sample are some 130,000 clones; 75% to 80% of them occurred a single time. The top ten clonotypes cover just over 5% of the sample.

The sequencing used PBMCs, collected after 24 months of ibrutinib treatment. This clonotype was obtained from a human donor with chronic lymphocytic leukemia. The V and J segments used are TRBV2 and TRBJ1-5; TRBD1 agrees with 7 junctional bases. For the CDR3, the sequence is CASSGTGEDQPQHF. At the DNA level, the sequence is TGTGCCAGCAGCGGTACAGGGGAGGACCAGCCCCAGCATTTT.